A selection of T cell receptor beta chains follows, all from one sample in a study of cytomegalovirus exposure and HLA in healthy donors. Clones were read by immunoSEQ multiplex PCR, and TCRdb kept only the in-frame ones, dropping some. The repertoire holds 150,000 to 200,000 clones, with 75% to 80% as singletons. The material sequenced was PBMCs. The origin of the receptors is a middle-aged man in good health and CMV-seropositive. CDR3s include the opening cysteine and the closing phenylalanine or tryptophan. D genes are given only for firm matches. Expanded clones are given a class, and other clones once, few, many or no size at all.

v_call	j_call	clone_size	d_call	cdr3_aa	cdr3_nt
TRBV29-1	TRBJ2-2	-	TRBD2	CSIDGGKNTGELFF	TGCAGCATCGACGGGGGGAAGAACACCGGGGAGCTGTTTTTT
TRBV9	TRBJ2-5	-	TRBD1	CASSSTGQETQYF	TGTGCCAGCAGCTCGACAGGGCAGGAGACCCAGTACTTC
TRBV7-9	TRBJ2-2	-	-	CSSSILRGAQDTGELFF	TGTTCCAGCAGCATACTTCGGGGGGCGCAAGACACCGGGGAGCTGTTTTTT
TRBV2	TRBJ1-1	-	-	CASSEFDSAFF	TGTGCCAGCAGTGAATTTGACTCAGCTTTCTTT
TRBV7-2	TRBJ1-2	-	TRBD1	CASWDRGPGGYTF	TGTGCCAGCTGGGACAGGGGGCCAGGTGGCTACACCTTC
TRBV5-6	TRBJ1-2	-	-	CASSLAGLQTYGYTF	TGTGCCAGCAGCTTGGCCGGACTGCAAACCTATGGCTACACCTTC
TRBV10-2	TRBJ1-6	-	-	CASSEGLLPLHF	TGCGCCAGCAGTGAGGGGCTCTTGCCCCTCCACTTT
TRBV4-1	TRBJ1-1	-	TRBD1	CASSQGNRGNTEAFF	TGCGCCAGCAGCCAAGGTAACAGGGGTAACACTGAAGCTTTCTTT
TRBV5-1	TRBJ1-2	-	-	CASSLTTPNYGYTF	TGCGCCAGCAGCTTGACCACACCTAACTATGGCTACACCTTC
TRBV28	TRBJ2-3	-	-	CASSRGHTEVGTDTQYF	TGTGCCAGCAGTCGGGGACACACCGAGGTTGGTACAGATACGCAGTATTTT
TRBV5-1	TRBJ2-7	once	TRBD2	CASSLDGGVGEQYF	TGCGCCAGCAGCTTGGACGGGGGGGTAGGCGAGCAGTACTTC
TRBV27	TRBJ2-2	-	TRBD1	CASSLPGQSGELFF	TGTGCCAGCAGTTTACCGGGACAGTCCGGGGAGCTGTTTTTT
TRBV5-1	TRBJ2-5	once	-	CASSLGGGQETQYF	TGCGCCAGCAGCTTGGGTGGAGGGCAAGAGACCCAGTACTTC
TRBV11-2	TRBJ1-1	-	-	CASSLTRGGSNTEAFF	TGTGCCAGCAGCTTAACTAGGGGGGGTAGTAACACTGAAGCTTTCTTT
TRBV7-8	TRBJ2-7	-	TRBD1	CASSQSRGTGALNEQYF	TGTGCCAGCAGTCAAAGTAGGGGGACAGGGGCGCTCAACGAGCAGTACTTC
TRBV9	TRBJ2-1	-	-	CASSVGLSSYNEQFF	TGTGCCAGCAGCGTAGGTCTTAGCTCCTACAATGAGCAGTTCTTC
TRBV4-3	TRBJ1-5	-	-	CASSQLLGNQPQHF	TGCGCCAGCAGCCAACTTCTCGGCAATCAGCCCCAGCATTTT
TRBV29-1	TRBJ2-3	-	-	CSALGGGKGDTQYF	TGCAGCGCTTTGGGAGGGGGGAAGGGAGATACGCAGTATTTT
TRBV28	TRBJ1-1	-	-	CASTSLEGSNTEAFF	TGTGCCAGCACCAGTCTCGAGGGTTCGAACACTGAAGCTTTCTTT
TRBV30	TRBJ2-1	few	-	CAWRQGAEYNEQFF	TGTGCCTGGAGACAGGGAGCGGAGTACAATGAGCAGTTCTTC
TRBV2	TRBJ1-2	-	TRBD1	CASSQDRGVNYGYTF	TGTGCCAGCTCCCAGGACAGGGGGGTAAACTATGGCTACACCTTC
TRBV5-1	TRBJ2-2	-	TRBD1	CASWDRRNTGELFF	TGCGCCAGCTGGGACAGGCGTAACACCGGGGAGCTGTTTTTT
TRBV5-6	TRBJ2-7	few	TRBD1	CASSALGTGGLEQYF	TGTGCCAGCAGCGCACTAGGGACAGGGGGCTTAGAGCAGTACTTC
TRBV5-1	TRBJ2-3	-	-	CASSWGGVTDTQYF	TGCGCCAGCAGCTGGGGCGGGGTCACAGATACGCAGTATTTT
TRBV7-8	TRBJ1-1	-	TRBD1	CASSSIGTDFEAFF	TGTGCCAGCAGTTCCATCGGGACAGACTTCGAAGCTTTCTTT
TRBV20-1	TRBJ2-3	-	-	CSARIADKEYF	TGCAGTGCCAGGATAGCGGACAAGGAGTATTTT
TRBV28	TRBJ1-6	-	TRBD1	CASSSRTGNNSPLHF	TGTGCCAGCAGTTCTCGGACAGGGAACAATTCACCCCTCCACTTT
TRBV9	TRBJ2-1	few	-	CASSVGGVGEQFF	TGTGCCAGCAGCGTAGGCGGGGTAGGTGAGCAGTTCTTC
TRBV4-1	TRBJ2-1	once	TRBD2	CASSPGGTYNEQFF	TGCGCCAGCAGCCCGGGGGGTACTTACAATGAGCAGTTCTTC
TRBV5-4	TRBJ2-7	few	-	CASSSGISYEQYF	TGTGCCAGCAGCAGCGGAATCTCCTACGAGCAGTACTTC
TRBV9	TRBJ2-1	-	TRBD2	CASSPGTSGAGEQFF	TGTGCCAGCAGCCCTGGGACTAGCGGGGCAGGTGAGCAGTTCTTC
TRBV7-8	TRBJ1-1	once	-	CASLSPGTEAFF	TGTGCCAGCTTGAGTCCGGGGACTGAAGCTTTCTTT
TRBV7-9	TRBJ2-1	-	-	CASSASRLRTFSEENEQFF	TGTGCCAGCAGCGCAAGTAGGTTACGTACCTTTTCGGAGGAGAATGAGCAGTTCTTC
TRBV5-1	TRBJ1-6	-	TRBD1	CASSLVGTGGRPPLHF	TGCGCCAGCAGCTTGGTTGGGACAGGGGGTCGGCCACCCCTCCACTTT
TRBV7-9	TRBJ1-1	-	-	CVSSFVPGLTNTEAFF	TGTGTCAGCAGCTTTGTTCCGGGACTTACGAACACTGAAGCTTTCTTT
TRBV7-9	TRBJ2-1	few	-	CSSSLRTAKVTYNEQFF	TGTTCCAGCAGCTTAAGGACAGCAAAGGTGACCTACAATGAGCAGTTCTTC
TRBV10-1	TRBJ1-2	-	-	CASICNYGYTF	TGCGCCAGTATATGTAACTATGGCTACACCTTC
TRBV19	TRBJ1-1	-	TRBD1	CASSARGLSEAFF	TGTGCCAGTAGTGCCAGGGGGCTGTCTGAAGCTTTCTTT
TRBV2	TRBJ1-2	-	TRBD1	CASSVDTTGAAGYTF	TGTGCCAGCAGTGTGGATACCACAGGGGCCGCCGGCTACACCTTC
TRBV6-1	TRBJ2-7	-	-	CASRGADVYEQYF	TGTGCCAGCAGAGGGGCGGACGTCTACGAGCAGTACTTC
TRBV9	TRBJ1-4	few	-	CASSVGLGSLGAAEKLFF	TGTGCCAGCAGCGTAGGATTAGGGAGCTTGGGAGCCGCGGAAAAACTGTTTTTT
TRBV7-2	TRBJ1-5	-	-	CASSLNTGWDSNQPQHF	TGTGCCAGCAGCTTAAATACAGGGTGGGATAGCAATCAGCCCCAGCATTTT
TRBV6-5	TRBJ2-7	once	-	CASSTTRGNYEQYF	TGTGCCAGCAGTACCACACGGGGGAACTACGAGCAGTACTTC
TRBV5-1	TRBJ2-5	-	-	CASSPRSQETQYF	TGCGCCAGCAGTCCGCGGAGTCAAGAGACCCAGTACTTC
TRBV2	TRBJ2-5	-	-	CASSGQGGRKTQYF	TGTGCCAGCAGTGGACAGGGAGGTCGTAAGACCCAGTACTTC
TRBV4-1	TRBJ2-1	-	TRBD2	CASSQASGGANEQFF	TGCGCCAGCAGCCAAGCTAGCGGGGGGGCAAATGAGCAGTTCTTC
TRBV5-4	TRBJ2-7	-	-	CATTGGQGQYF	TGTGCCACCACGGGGGGCCAGGGGCAGTACTTC
TRBV28	TRBJ2-1	-	TRBD1	CASSFPGTGVSNEQFF	TGTGCCAGCAGTTTCCCCGGGACAGGGGTATCAAATGAGCAGTTCTTC
TRBV6-5	TRBJ1-2	-	-	CASSYGLPTGGYTF	TGTGCCAGCAGTTACGGACTGCCAACAGGGGGCTACACCTTC